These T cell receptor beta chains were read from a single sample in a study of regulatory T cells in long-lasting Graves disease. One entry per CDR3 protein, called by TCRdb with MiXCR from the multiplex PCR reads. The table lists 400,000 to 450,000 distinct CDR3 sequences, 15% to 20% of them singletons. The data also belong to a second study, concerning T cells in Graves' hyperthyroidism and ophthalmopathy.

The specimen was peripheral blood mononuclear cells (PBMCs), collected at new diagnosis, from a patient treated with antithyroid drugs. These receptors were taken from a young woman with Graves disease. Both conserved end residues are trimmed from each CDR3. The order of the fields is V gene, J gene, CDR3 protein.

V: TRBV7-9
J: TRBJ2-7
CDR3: ASSLRETGNYEQY

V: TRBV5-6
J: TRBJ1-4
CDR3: ASSFTELATNEKLF

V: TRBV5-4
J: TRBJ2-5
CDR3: ASSGGLAVQETQY

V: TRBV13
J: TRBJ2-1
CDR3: ASSRSGSGSHEQF

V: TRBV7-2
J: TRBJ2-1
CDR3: ASNPTGRRTYNEQF

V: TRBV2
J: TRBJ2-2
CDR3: ASRVSGRAFGELF

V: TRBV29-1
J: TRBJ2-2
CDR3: SVSGLTGELF

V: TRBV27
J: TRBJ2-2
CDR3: ASRALSTGELF

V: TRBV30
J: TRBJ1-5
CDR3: AWTGRDRALNQPQH

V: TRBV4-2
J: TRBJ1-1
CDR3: ASSQEGTGGTEAF

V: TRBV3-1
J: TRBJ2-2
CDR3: ASSHEYTGELF

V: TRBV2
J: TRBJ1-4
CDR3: ASSPRQARNEKLF

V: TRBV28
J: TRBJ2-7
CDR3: ASSFRGVSYEQY

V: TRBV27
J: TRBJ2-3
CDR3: ASSLSHTDTQY

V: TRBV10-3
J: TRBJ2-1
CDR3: ATKEGSNNEQF

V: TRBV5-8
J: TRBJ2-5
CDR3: ASSYTTGALVQY

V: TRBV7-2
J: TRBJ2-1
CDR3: ASSPWGGGTGTLIKPRGQF

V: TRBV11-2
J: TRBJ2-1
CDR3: ASSLLGGTYNEQF

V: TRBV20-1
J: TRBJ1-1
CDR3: NSGVNTEAF

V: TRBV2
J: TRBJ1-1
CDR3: ASSERGTEAF

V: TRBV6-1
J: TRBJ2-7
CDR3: ASSGDTSYEQY

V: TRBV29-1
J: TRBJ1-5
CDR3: SVEDRSGTGTASDQPQH

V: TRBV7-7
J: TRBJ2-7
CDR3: ATPKEQY

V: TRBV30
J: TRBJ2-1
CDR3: AWSEGTSGYNEQF

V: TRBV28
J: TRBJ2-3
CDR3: ASSSPGLATDTQY

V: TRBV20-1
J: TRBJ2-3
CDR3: SARAPVTRTDTQY

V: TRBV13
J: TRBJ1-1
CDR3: ASSPFEGNRLTEAF

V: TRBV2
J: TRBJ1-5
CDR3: ASSRQGSSNQPQH

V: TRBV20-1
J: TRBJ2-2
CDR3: SARDFYTGELF

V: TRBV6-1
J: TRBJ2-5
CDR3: ASSQTSGREETQY

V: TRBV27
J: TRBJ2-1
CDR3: ASTPSSGNGNEQF

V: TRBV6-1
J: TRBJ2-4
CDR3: ASSIAGGEDIQY

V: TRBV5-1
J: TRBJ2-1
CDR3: ASRAGLAGGEQF

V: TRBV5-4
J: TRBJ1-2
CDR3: ASSLPVFGGGNYGYT

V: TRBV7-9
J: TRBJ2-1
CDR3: ASSRGQNYNEQF

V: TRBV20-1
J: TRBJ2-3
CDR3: SASLAGVSTDTQY

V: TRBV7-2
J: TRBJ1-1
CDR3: ASSLGLGKSL

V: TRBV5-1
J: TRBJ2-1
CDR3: ASSLGSSGANEQF

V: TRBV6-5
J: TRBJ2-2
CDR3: ASSSRRRAGELF

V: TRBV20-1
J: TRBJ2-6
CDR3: SARDHLRGTGANVLT

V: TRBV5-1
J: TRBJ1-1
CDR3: ASSKLTGTGGNTEAF

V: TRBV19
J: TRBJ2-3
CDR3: ASSIGSGSGGLTDTQY

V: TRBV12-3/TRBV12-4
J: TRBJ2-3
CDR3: ASTTGRGNTDTQY

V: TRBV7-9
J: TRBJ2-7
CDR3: ASSRGGYEQH

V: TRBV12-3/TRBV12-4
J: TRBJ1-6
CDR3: ASSFGSGYNSPLH

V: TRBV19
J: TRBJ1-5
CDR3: ASSMVQGSQPQH

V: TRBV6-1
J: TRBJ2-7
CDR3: ASSEAYEQY